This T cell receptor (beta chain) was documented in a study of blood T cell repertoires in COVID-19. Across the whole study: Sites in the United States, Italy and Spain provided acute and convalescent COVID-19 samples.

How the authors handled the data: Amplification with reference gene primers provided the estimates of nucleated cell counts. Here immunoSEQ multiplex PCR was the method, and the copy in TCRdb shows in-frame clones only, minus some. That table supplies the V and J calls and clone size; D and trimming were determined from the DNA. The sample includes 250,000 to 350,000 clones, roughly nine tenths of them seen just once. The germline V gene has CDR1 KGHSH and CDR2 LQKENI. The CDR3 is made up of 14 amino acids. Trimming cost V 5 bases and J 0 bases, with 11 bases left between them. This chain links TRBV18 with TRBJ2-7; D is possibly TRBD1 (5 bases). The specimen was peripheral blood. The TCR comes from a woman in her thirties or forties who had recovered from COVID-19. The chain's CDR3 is CASSNADNSYEQYF. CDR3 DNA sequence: TGTGCCAGCTCAAACGCGGACAACTCCTACGAGCAGTACTTC.